The rows below give T cell receptor beta chains drawn from one sample of a study of blood T cell repertoires in COVID-19. Produced via immunoSEQ multiplex PCR; TCRdb's table is partial and in-frame only. In the table there are some 100,000 clones, around 82% of which are singletons. Material for sequencing was peripheral blood. All receptors come from a man aged 50-60 years with active or convalescent COVID-19. The conserved cysteine and the conserved F or W are not part of the CDR3 here. Fields, in order: J gene, V gene, CDR3 protein.

TRBJ1-2	TRBV10-1	ASAARAGHGYT
TRBJ2-7	TRBV28	ASRQGAGYEQY
TRBJ1-4	TRBV30	AWSTGRVNEKLF
TRBJ2-5	TRBV5-1	ASSLPGQGGAQETQY
TRBJ2-5	TRBV6-2/TRBV6-3	ASSSAGGPGTQY
TRBJ1-2	TRBV6-2/TRBV6-3	ASSPDRSYGYT
TRBJ2-5	TRBV5-4	ASSRGGDQETQY
TRBJ1-3	TRBV6-1	ASSDWGRQDSSTIY
TRBJ1-3	TRBV3-1/TRBV3-2	ASSQMRGAGNTIY
TRBJ2-7	TRBV11-2	ASSLGTGAYEQY
TRBJ1-1	TRBV5-1	ASSLQGGQGTEAF
TRBJ2-7	TRBV27	ASRSLGVPSYEQY